Listed here is a single T cell receptor beta chain. Its antigen has not been determined. Base qualities are not provided; no much larger clone lies one nucleotide away. TCR cDNA was synthesized by 5'RACE template switching, through which a universal primer site and unique molecular identifiers were introduced. Priming for cDNA synthesis came from both the TCR alpha and TCR beta constant segments. Two PCR steps were used to amplify libraries, with sample barcodes and sequencing adapters being added in the second step. Sequencing of libraries was done on Illumina HiSeq 2500 (2x100 bp) or NovaSeq (2x150 bp). As for the authors' bioinformatics: Reads were demultiplexed and collapsed into UMI consensus sequences with MIGEC, and V(D)J alignment was performed with MiXCR. Vaccine-responding clonotypes were defined with edgeR using replicate PBMC samples, requiring FDR below 0.01 and a log2 fold change above 5 up to day 15. CD4 or CD8 identity was assigned to each bulk clonotype according to whether the clonotype was present at higher abundance in the sequenced CD4 repertoire or the sequenced CD8 repertoire. TCRdb trimmed public reads at Q25 via fastp, called clones via MiXCR and kept in-frame beta chains. Rows with one shared CDR3 protein collapse into an entry with the most common genes and DNA. TCRdb's processing, not the authors' own work, is the source of the V and J calls. The sample contains just under 600,000 distinct CDR3 sequences, 13% of them found a single time. The ten largest clones capture over 13% of the sample.

The treatment or condition tag for this specimen amounts to: live attenuated yellow fever vaccine strain. At each blood-draw timepoint, two biological replicates of bulk PBMCs were collected. A standard Ficoll-Paque protocol was used to isolate PBMCs from peripheral blood. TriZol was used to extract RNA from bulk PBMCs, CD4 and CD8 fractions, and dextramer-positive and dextramer-negative fractions. This entry is derived from a study of T cells after yellow fever vaccination (dated by TCRdb to about 2019). Turning to the overall study: Libraries from fractions with low cell numbers were prepared with the SMART-Seq v4 Ultra Low Input RNA kit. To follow T-cell clones before and after both primary and booster YFV17D yellow fever vaccination, bulk TCR alpha and beta repertoires underwent longitudinal sequencing. Two healthy male donors, one aged 18 to 30 and one aged 30 to 40 years, made up the cohort. Blood samples were taken at several timepoints before and after primary and secondary immunization, and bulk PBMC replicates and cell subsets were isolated.

Study-wide findings and limitations: Because the study included only two donors, the extent to which the findings can be generalized is limited. Computational filtering was needed because FACS-sorted repertoires could contain abundant contaminating clonotypes from the bulk population. A small share of clonotypes was detected in both CD4 and CD8 compartments, with the overlap likely arising from convergent recombination. After the booster, most clones that had expanded after primary vaccination were detected again (around 95% of CD4 and around 88% of CD8), suggesting broad maintenance of memory. The secondary T-cell response was found to be weaker but faster than the primary response, with a peak reached on day 5 rather than on day 15.

V is trimmed back by 10 bases and J by 11 bases, and the junction contains 3 bases that no gene match accounts for. From the cysteine through the phenylalanine, the CDR3 covers 9 amino acids. Only CDR3 DNA is held: 27 bases, read in frame from base 1. The germline V gene yields MDHEN for CDR1 and SYDVKM for CDR2. The rearranged chain carries TRBV28 and TRBJ1-1; 8 central bases correspond to TRBD1. This sequence was found in a young man who received the YFV17D yellow fever vaccine. Sequencing used PBMCs, obtained on the day of the yellow fever booster vaccination. The CDR3 amino acid sequence is: CAIGQGAFF. The nucleotides are TGTGCCATAGGACAGGGTGCTTTCTTT.